In its sample, the clone carrying this T cell receptor (beta chain) was seen once. Its antigen remains unknown. This record belongs to a study of cytomegalovirus exposure and HLA in healthy donors. Study outcomes and limitations: CMV antigen specificity of three CMV-associated chains was confirmed in vitro. A prior analysis recorded that most TCR beta V segments were productive about 87% or about 30% of the time.

CDR1 and CDR2 from the germline V gene are SGHDT and YYEEEE. The CDR3 is made up of 14 amino acids. V was clipped by 1 base and J by 7 bases; unmatched bases: 4. The PCR was carried out with 60 Vbeta primers and 13 Jbeta primers. The assay was immunoSEQ multiplex PCR, and TCRdb's table has in-frame clones only and misses some. The table records 50,000 or so clones, 55% to 85% of them present only once. Source material: PBMCs. The chain joins TRBV5-6 to TRBJ2-1; 8 bases map to TRBD1. This receptor was obtained from a woman in her 50s in good health and CMV-seronegative. CDR3 protein: CASSLTGGGNEQFF. CDR3 DNA sequence: TGTGCCAGCAGCTTGACAGGGGGTGGAAATGAGCAGTTCTTC.